The rows below give T cell receptor beta chains drawn from one sample of a study of blood T cell repertoires in COVID-19. Repertoires were generated with immunoSEQ multiplex PCR, while TCRdb's copy carries only in-frame clones and drops some. The sample has 350,000 to 500,000 clones; around nine tenths are singletons. Material: PBMCs or T cells enriched from blood (not recorded which). The receptors stem from a woman aged 18-30 years who had been exposed to COVID-19. CDR3s include the opening cysteine and the closing phenylalanine or tryptophan. The D gene is left open where the match is weak. Clone sizes are given selectively: once, few, many, or a class where the clone is expanded.

V	size	J	D	DNA	CDR3
TRBV5-4	.	TRBJ1-3	TRBD1	TGTGCCAGCAGCTCGACAGGGCTCGCTGGAAACACCATATATTTT	CASSSTGLAGNTIYF
TRBV5-4	few	TRBJ1-4	.	TGTGCCAACCCTACTCAATCCCCCCGAAATGAAAAACTGTTTTTT	CANPTQSPRNEKLFF
TRBV18	few	TRBJ2-5	.	TGTGCCAGCTCACCGGTCGATAGCCTCGGGGAGACCCAGTACTTC	CASSPVDSLGETQYF
TRBV19	.	TRBJ1-1	TRBD1	TGTGCCAGTAGTAGGGGACAGGGGAGGGTCACTGAAGCTTTCTTT	CASSRGQGRVTEAFF
TRBV4-2	.	TRBJ1-3	TRBD1	TGTGCCAGCAGCCAAGATCGGATGGGACAGGGTTCTGGAAACACCATATATTTT	CASSQDRMGQGSGNTIYF
TRBV7-2	.	TRBJ2-2	.	TGTGCCAGCAGCTCTACAGGGGCGGGGACCGGGGAGCTGTTTTTT	CASSSTGAGTGELFF
TRBV27	.	TRBJ2-6	TRBD1	TGTGCCAGCAGTTTATGGGGGACAGGGTACTCTGGGGCCAACGTCCTGACTTTC	CASSLWGTGYSGANVLTF
TRBV9	.	TRBJ2-3	.	TGTGCCAGCAGCTTTAGAGTCACAGATACGCAGTATTTT	CASSFRVTDTQYF
TRBV5-8	.	TRBJ2-1	.	TGTGCCAGCAGCTTGATGCTTCGATCACTAAACTCCTACAATGAGCAGTTCTTC	CASSLMLRSLNSYNEQFF
TRBV29-1	few	TRBJ1-4	.	TGCAGCGTTGGGCAGGGGATAGCTAATGAAAAACTGTTTTTT	CSVGQGIANEKLFF
TRBV28	.	TRBJ2-1	.	TGTGCCAGCAGTTTTCCAGGAAACAGGTTTGGACACAATGAGCAGTTCTTC	CASSFPGNRFGHNEQFF
TRBV4-1	.	TRBJ2-4	.	TGCGCCAGCAGCCGAGGACAGTTAGCCAAAAACATTCAGTACTTC	CASSRGQLAKNIQYF
TRBV27	.	TRBJ1-1	.	TGTGCCAGCAGTCCAACGACAGCCACGAACACTGAAGCTTTCTTT	CASSPTTATNTEAFF
TRBV2	.	TRBJ1-2	.	TGTGCCAGCAGTAGGGAGGGGACTACTATCTATGGCTACACCTTC	CASSREGTTIYGYTF
TRBV7-3	.	TRBJ2-3	.	TGTGCCAGCAGCTATCGACAGGGCACAGATACGCAGTATTTT	CASSYRQGTDTQYF
TRBV27	.	TRBJ2-3	.	TGTGCCAGCAGTTTCTCCACAGATACGCAGTATTTT	CASSFSTDTQYF